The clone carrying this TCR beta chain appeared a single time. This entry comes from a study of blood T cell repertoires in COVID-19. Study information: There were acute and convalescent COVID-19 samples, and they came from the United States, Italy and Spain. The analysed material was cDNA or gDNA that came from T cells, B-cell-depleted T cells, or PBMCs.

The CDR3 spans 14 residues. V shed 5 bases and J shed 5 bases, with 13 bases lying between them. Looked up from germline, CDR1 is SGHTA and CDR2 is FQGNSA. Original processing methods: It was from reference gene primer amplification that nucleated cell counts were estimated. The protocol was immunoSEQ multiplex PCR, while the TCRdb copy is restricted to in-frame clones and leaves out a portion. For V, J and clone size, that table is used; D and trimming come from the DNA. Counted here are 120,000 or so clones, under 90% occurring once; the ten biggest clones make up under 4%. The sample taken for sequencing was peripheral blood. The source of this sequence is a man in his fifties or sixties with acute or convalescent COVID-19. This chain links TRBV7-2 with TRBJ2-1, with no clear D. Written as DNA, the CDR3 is TGTGCCAGCAGCGACACACCACCAGACAATGAGCAGTTCTTC. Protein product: CASSDTPPDNEQFF.